The next 18 T cell receptor beta chains were all read from a single sample in a study of OX40 agonist ivuxolimab in advanced cancers. Assay: immunoSEQ multiplex PCR; the TCRdb copy retains only in-frame clones and omits some. The data show 90,000 to 100,000 clones, approximately 86% seen once. The sequencing used CD4+ or CD8+ T cells sorted from blood, collected in a trial of the OX40 agonist ivuxolimab. The receptors were gathered from an adult with an advanced solid tumor such as melanoma, head and neck, liver or kidney cancer.

The gene calls are TRBV6-1 and TRBJ2-1, with D possibly matching TRBD1 (7 bases). The germline V gene encodes CDR1 MNHNS and CDR2 SASEGT. The V end was cut by 10 bases, the J end by 10 bases, with 23 bases between. The CDR3 has 14 amino acids. This CDR3 is CATCLIRGAGEQFF. The DNA of the CDR3 is TGTGCCACTTGTCTCATCAGGGGGGCTGGGGAGCAGTTCTTC.

This clone has just one count. This chain uses TRBV6-6 with TRBJ1-1; 9 nucleotides agree with TRBD1. The CDR3 covers 15 residues. Germline loops: CDR1 MNHNY, CDR2 SVGAGI (reference sequence). The J segment lost 6 bases and the V segment lost 8 bases, leaving 13 bases of the junction unmatched. This CDR3 is CASRIDRTGVAEAFF. The DNA for the CDR3 is TGTGCCAGCCGCATAGATAGGACAGGGGTGGCTGAAGCTTTCTTT.

This sequence joins TRBV7-9 and TRBJ2-3, with D perhaps matching TRBD1 (7 bases). Per the germline V gene, CDR1 is SEHNR and CDR2 is FQNEAQ (reference sequence). The CDR3 consists of 16 residues. V was pared by 3 bases and J by 5 bases, with 18 bases between. CDR3 loop: CASSFGQGGPGDTQYF. CDR3 DNA sequence: TGTGCCAGCAGCTTCGGGCAGGGGGGCCCGGGAGATACGCAGTATTTT. The complete variable domain, with remaining parts taken from reference TRBV7-9 and TRBJ2-3, reads DTGVSQNPRHKITKRGQNVTFRCDPISEHNRLYWYRQTLGQGPEFLTYFQNEAQLEKSRLLSDRFSAERPKGSFSTLEIQRTEQGDSAMYLCASSFGQGGPGDTQYFGPGTRLTVL.

Comments on this clone: Relative to the germline gene, one junction end is altered; a read error may explain this. The CDR3 DNA sequence: TGTGCCAGCAGTTTGGGGGGGCCCCATCAGCCCCGGCATTTT. Encoded protein: CASSLGGPHQPRHF. The chain is built from TRBV27 and TRBJ1-5, with a possible D match to TRBD1 (6 bases). Germline assignment: CDR1 MNHEY and CDR2 SMNVEV (reference sequence). The CDR3 totals 14 residues.

The CDR3 DNA reads as TGTGCCAGCAGCCTTCAGGGCAGGACTGAAGCTTTCTTT. The encoded protein is CASSLQGRTEAFF. The chain uses TRBV2 and TRBJ1-1; tentatively, D is TRBD1 (5 bases). The V end lost 6 bases, the J end lost 5 bases, and 13 bases lay between the germline ends. The CDR3 sequence is 13 residues long. CDR1 is SNHLY and CDR2 is FYNNEI in the germline V gene.

The rearrangement uses TRBV2 and TRBJ2-1; no clear D. The ends were cut back, 2 bases at V and 15 bases at J, with 23 bases in the middle. Germline values: CDR1 SNHLY, CDR2 FYNNEI. The CDR3 runs 15 residues. The CDR3 sequence is CASSEPAMGAARRFF. The CDR3 nucleotides are TGTGCCAGCAGTGAACCTGCTATGGGTGCAGCACGGAGGTTCTTC.

This chain uses TRBV7-9 with TRBJ1-6; D unclear. There are 11 residues in the CDR3. From germline, CDR1 is SEHNR and CDR2 FQNEAQ (reference sequence). V was clipped by 1 base and J by 17 bases, with 9 bases between them. The CDR3 DNA is TGTGCCAGCAGCTTAGAGGGCAGGTTCCACTTT. It translates to CASSLEGRFHF.

The chain combines TRBV2 with TRBJ2-1; weak D call: TRBD1 (6 bases). The CDR3 runs 14 residues. V lost 6 bases and J lost 6, with 15 bases in between. In germline, CDR1 is SNHLY, CDR2 FYNNEI. This chain's CDR3 is CASRGTTTINEQFF. The CDR3, as DNA: TGTGCCAGCAGAGGGACAACTACTATCAATGAGCAGTTCTTC. Full variable domain (remainder filled in from reference TRBV2 and TRBJ2-1): EPEVTQTPSHQVTQMGQEVILRCVPISNHLYFYWYRQILGQKVEFLVSFYNNEISEKSEIFDDQFSVERPDGSNFTLKIRSTKLEDSAMYFCASRGTTTINEQFFGPGTRLTVL.

The sample holds one count of this clone. The rearrangement joins TRBV30 to TRBJ2-5; D unclear. The CDR3 covers 12 residues. Trimming took off 2 bases at V and 5 bases at J, with 9 bases between the two ends. Germline CDR1 is GTSNPN and CDR2 is SVGIG (reference sequence). CDR3 loop: CAWSLVGETQYF. CDR3 nucleotides: TGTGCCTGGAGTCTAGTAGGCGAGACCCAGTACTTC.

V is TRBV6-1 and J is TRBJ1-5, with TRBD1 as a possible D gene (5 bases). Trimming cost V 3 bases and J 5 bases, with 8 bases left between them. The CDR3 is made up of 13 amino acids. Per the germline V gene, CDR1 is MNHNS and CDR2 is SASEGT. The chain's CDR3 is CASSDKGYQPQHF. The CDR3 nucleotides are TGTGCCAGCAGTGACAAGGGGTATCAGCCCCAGCATTTT.

The chain couples TRBV2 to TRBJ1-6; no firm D call. The V gene lost 4 bases and the J gene lost 1 base, with 11 bases spanning the gap. The CDR3 length is 16 residues. CDR1 and CDR2 from the germline V gene are SNHLY and FYNNEI. DNA of the CDR3: TGTGCCAGCAGTGTTCGAGGTGATTCCTATAATTCACCCCTCCACTTT. As protein: CASSVRGDSYNSPLHF. The whole variable domain, filled in from reference TRBV2 and TRBJ1-6, reads EPEVTQTPSHQVTQMGQEVILRCVPISNHLYFYWYRQILGQKVEFLVSFYNNEISEKSEIFDDQFSVERPDGSNFTLKIRSTKLEDSAMYFCASSVRGDSYNSPLHFGNGTRLTVT.

To note about this clone: The same CDR3 also results from other DNA sequences found in this sample. The V and J genes are TRBV5-1 and TRBJ2-1; a possible D gene is TRBD2 (5 bases). CDR1 and CDR2 from the germline V gene are SGHRS and YFSETQ. This CDR3 has 12 residues. V was trimmed by 3 bases and J by 7 bases, leaving 8 bases between them. This CDR3 is CASSSSGNEQFF. The CDR3 nucleotides read TGCGCCAGCAGCTCCAGCGGTAATGAGCAGTTCTTC.

This chain uses TRBV4-3 with TRBJ1-3; D is unclear. The germline gives CDR1 LGHNA, CDR2 YSLEER. The CDR3 runs 15 residues. Trimming cost V 0 bases and J 1 base, with 7 bases left between them. The CDR3 DNA reads TGCGCCAGCAGCCAAGATCCTGGTTCTGGAAACACCATATATTTT. It yields the protein CASSQDPGSGNTIYF.

The rearrangement joins TRBV29-1 to TRBJ1-1, with D tentatively TRBD1 (6 bases). Germline lookup yields CDR1 SQVTM and CDR2 ANQGSEA. This CDR3 is built from 13 residues. V lost 7 bases and J lost 3, with 15 bases in between. CDR3 residues: CSGRDNPYTEAFF. The CDR3 nucleotides read TGCAGCGGCCGGGACAACCCCTACACTGAAGCTTTCTTT.

The rearrangement links TRBV7-3 to TRBJ2-1; D unclear. V was shortened by 4 bases and J by 4 bases, with 17 bases between the two germline ends. The CDR3 spans 16 residues. Germline V gives CDR1 SGHTA, CDR2 FQGTGA. The CDR3 sequence: CASSSLSTVGYNEQFF. As DNA, the CDR3 is TGTGCCAGCAGCTCCCTTAGTACGGTGGGGTACAATGAGCAGTTCTTC.

This sequence joins TRBV19 and TRBJ2-5; TRBD2 aligns across 10 bases. Unmatched junction bases numbered 6, after V lost 3 bases and J lost 5 bases. Germline assignment: CDR1 LNHDA and CDR2 SQIVND (reference sequence). The CDR3 covers 15 residues. The CDR3 sequence is CASSMKREGRETQYF. As DNA, the CDR3 is TGTGCCAGTAGTATGAAGCGGGAGGGGCGGGAGACCCAGTACTTC.

This chain links TRBV7-9 with TRBJ1-3; 7 bases match TRBD1. Looked up from germline, CDR1 is SEHNR and CDR2 is FQNEAQ (reference sequence). The CDR3 is 14 residues long. With V trimmed by 3 bases and J by 4 bases, 3 bases remained unmatched. The CDR3 sequence: CASSFGQAGNTIYF. In nucleotides, the CDR3 is TGTGCCAGCAGCTTCGGACAGGCCGGAAACACCATATATTTT.

The genes are TRBV18 and TRBJ2-7; 7 nucleotides align to TRBD2. This CDR3 spans 14 amino acids. The germline CDR1 and CDR2 sequences are KGHSH and LQKENI. The V segment lost 2 bases and the J segment 4 bases; nucleotides outside the gene matches: 5. The CDR3 DNA reads TGTGCCAGCTCACCAATATCTAGCGGATACGAGCAGTACTTC. It specifies CASSPISSGYEQYF.